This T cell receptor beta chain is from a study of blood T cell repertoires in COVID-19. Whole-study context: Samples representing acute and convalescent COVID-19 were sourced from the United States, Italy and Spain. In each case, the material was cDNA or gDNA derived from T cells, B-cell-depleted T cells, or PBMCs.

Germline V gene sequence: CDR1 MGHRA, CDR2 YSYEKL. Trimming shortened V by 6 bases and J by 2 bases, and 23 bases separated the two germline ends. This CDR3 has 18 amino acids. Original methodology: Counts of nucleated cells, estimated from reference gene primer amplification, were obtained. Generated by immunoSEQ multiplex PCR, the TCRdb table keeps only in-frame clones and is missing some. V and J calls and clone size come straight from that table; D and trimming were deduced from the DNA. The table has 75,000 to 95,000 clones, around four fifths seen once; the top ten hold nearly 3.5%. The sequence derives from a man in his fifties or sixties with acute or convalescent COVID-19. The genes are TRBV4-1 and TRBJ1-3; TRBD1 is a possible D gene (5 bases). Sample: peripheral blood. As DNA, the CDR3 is TGCGCCAGCAGAAAATTTGGGGGGTCAACGGATGCTGGAAACACCATATATTTT. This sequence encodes CASRKFGGSTDAGNTIYF.